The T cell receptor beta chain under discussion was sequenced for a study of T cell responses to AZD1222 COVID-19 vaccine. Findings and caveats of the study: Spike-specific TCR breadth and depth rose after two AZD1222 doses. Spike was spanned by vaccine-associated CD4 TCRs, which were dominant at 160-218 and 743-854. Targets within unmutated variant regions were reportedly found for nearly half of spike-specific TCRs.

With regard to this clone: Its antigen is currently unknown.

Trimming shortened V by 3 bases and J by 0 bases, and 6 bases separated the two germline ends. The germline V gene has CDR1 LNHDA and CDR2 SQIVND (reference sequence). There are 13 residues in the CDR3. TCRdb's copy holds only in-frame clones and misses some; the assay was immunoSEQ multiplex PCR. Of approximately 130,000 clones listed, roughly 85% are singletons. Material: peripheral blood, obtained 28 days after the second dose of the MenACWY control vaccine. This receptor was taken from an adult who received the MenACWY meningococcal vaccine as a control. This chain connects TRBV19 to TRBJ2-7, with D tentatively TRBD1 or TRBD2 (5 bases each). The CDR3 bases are TGTGCCAGTAGTATGGGACCCTCCTACGAGCAGTACTTC. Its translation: CASSMGPSYEQYF.